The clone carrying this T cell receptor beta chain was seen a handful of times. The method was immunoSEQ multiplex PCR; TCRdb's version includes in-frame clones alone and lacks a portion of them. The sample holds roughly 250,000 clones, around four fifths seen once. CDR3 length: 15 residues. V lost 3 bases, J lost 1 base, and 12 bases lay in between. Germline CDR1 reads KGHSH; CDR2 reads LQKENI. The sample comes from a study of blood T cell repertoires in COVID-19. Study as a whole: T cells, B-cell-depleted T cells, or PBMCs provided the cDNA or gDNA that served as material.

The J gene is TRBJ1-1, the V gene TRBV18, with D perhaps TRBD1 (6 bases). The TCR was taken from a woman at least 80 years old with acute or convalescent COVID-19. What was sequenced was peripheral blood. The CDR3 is CASSPVQGRNTEAFF. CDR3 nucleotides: TGTGCCAGCTCACCCGTACAGGGTAGGAACACTGAAGCTTTCTTT.